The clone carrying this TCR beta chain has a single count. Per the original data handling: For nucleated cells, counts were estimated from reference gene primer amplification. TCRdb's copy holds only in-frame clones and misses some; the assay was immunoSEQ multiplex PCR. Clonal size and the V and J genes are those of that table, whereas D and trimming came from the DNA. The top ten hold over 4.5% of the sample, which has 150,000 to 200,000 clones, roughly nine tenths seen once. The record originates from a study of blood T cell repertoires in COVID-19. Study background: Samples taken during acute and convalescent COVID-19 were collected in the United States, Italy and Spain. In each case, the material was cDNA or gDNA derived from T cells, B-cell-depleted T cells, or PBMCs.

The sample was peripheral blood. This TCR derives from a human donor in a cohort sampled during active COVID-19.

This CDR3 reads CASSPRTSGQETQYF. Here the CDR3 DNA reads TGTGCCAGCAGCCCCCGGACTAGCGGGCAAGAGACCCAGTACTTC. The J gene is TRBJ2-5, the V gene TRBV9, with TRBD2 matching over 11 bases. V lost 4 bases and J lost 2; bases outside the gene matches: 4. This CDR3 contains 15 residues. Germline-derived CDR1 and CDR2 are SGDLS and YYNGEE.